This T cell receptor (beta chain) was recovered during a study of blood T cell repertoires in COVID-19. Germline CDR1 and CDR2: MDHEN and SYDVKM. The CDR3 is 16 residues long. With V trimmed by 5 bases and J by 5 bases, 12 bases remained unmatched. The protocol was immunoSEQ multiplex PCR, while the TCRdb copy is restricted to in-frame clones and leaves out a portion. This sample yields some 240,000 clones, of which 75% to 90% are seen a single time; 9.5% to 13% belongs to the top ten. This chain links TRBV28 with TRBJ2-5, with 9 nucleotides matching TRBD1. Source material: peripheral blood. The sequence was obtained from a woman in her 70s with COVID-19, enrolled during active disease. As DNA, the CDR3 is TGTGCCAGCAGTGGGGCAGGACAGGGGATGTGGGAGACCCAGTACTTC. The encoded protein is CASSGAGQGMWETQYF.